The entry below gives a single T cell receptor (beta chain) sequence along with its context. Ten or more counts support this clone. Its antigen has not been determined. Per-base qualities were not stored, and no clone one base away is much larger. No patient had received any treatment before thyroid surgery. Patient clinical samples collected from the early 2010s to the late 2010s were retrospectively analysed using T-cell receptor beta sequencing. This sample was taken from a study of metastatic and nonmetastatic thyroid tumors (dated by TCRdb to the early 2020s). Background for the entire study: Repertoires were compared across peripheral blood and tumor or nodule tissue samples from malignant and benign thyroid patients.

The investigation overall reported the following: In both blood and tumor samples, malignant tumors were reported to have significantly higher TCR beta diversity than benign nodules.

Taken from the germline V gene, the CDR1 and CDR2 loops are SGDLS and YYNGEE. At the junction V is shortened by 0 bases and J by 0 bases, with 9 bases in between. Reading from cysteine to phenylalanine, the CDR3 counts 15 amino acids. Only the CDR3 DNA stays, 45 bases, in frame from base 1. Libraries were constructed by PCR. Sequencing instrument: Illumina HiSeq 4000. High-throughput sequencing was used to profile the TCR beta-chain CDR3 region of each patient. In the authors' own workflow: The researchers built a classifier to tell apart papillary thyroid cancer patients with distant metastasis, based on CDR3 differences among clinicopathological groups. To measure repertoire diversity the researchers used the Shannon index, while the Morisita-Horn index served to gauge how similar the tumor and blood repertoires were. TCRdb passed the public sequencing reads through fastp at Q25 and MiXCR, retaining productive beta sequences. The V and J calls reflect TCRdb's pipeline rather than the authors' work. Across this sample there are roughly 20,000 clones, with around 19% seen only once. 2.5% to 3% of the sample comes from the top ten.

The receptor chain draws on TRBV9 and TRBJ1-1; no confident D gene assignment can be made. This TCR derives from a male donor with papillary thyroid cancer or a benign thyroid nodule (not recorded which). Some clones in this sample may be carry-over from other donors' samples. Sequenced: adjacent normal tissue. The DNA sequence is TGTGCCAGCAGCGTAGGGGGAACCATGAACACTGAAGCTTTCTTT. It encodes CASSVGGTMNTEAFF.